This TCR beta chain is drawn from a study of blood T cells in healthy people across ages. Study details: The capture of about one barcoded beta molecule per two T cells was achieved by template switching.

The use of a sample-barcoded 5' primer and a J-beta primer mix characterized a second PCR of roughly 7 to 11 cycles. Unique molecular identifiers of 12 random nucleotides labeled each cDNA. TCRdb re-called the 5' RACE reads through MiXCR, storing one row per CDR3 protein. The sample carries about 670,000 distinct CDR3 sequences, 40% to 65% recorded once. For this clonotype: Possible read error: a much larger clone is one base away.

There were healthy Caucasian individuals from Russia, aged about 6 to 95, serving as donors. Donors each provided roughly 9.6 milliliters of peripheral blood. The sample was blood. This clonotype was obtained from an elderly woman in good health.

This chain's CDR3 is CASLLAGAPWSFTDTQYF. CDR3 in DNA: TGTGCCAGCTTACTAGCGGGGGCCCCCTGGAGCTTCACAGATACGCAGTATTTT. The V gene is TRBV6-5, the J gene TRBJ2-3; TRBD2 agrees at 11 bases. The CDR3 runs to 18 residues. Germline CDR1 is MNHEY and CDR2 is SVGAGI. V lost 8 bases to trimming and J lost 2 bases; unmatched junction nucleotides: 15.